This entry is about one T cell receptor (beta chain). No treatment of any kind had been given to any patient before thyroid surgery. This record belongs to a study of metastatic and nonmetastatic thyroid tumors. The overall study: The comparison covered peripheral blood and tumor or nodule tissue in malignant and benign thyroid patients.

There are 16 residues in the CDR3. Germline assignment: CDR1 LGHDT and CDR2 YNNKEL (reference sequence). V lost 1 base and J lost 0, with 9 bases in between. Authors' analysis steps: Building a distant-metastasis classifier for papillary thyroid cancer drew on CDR3 differences across clinicopathological groups. TCRdb re-analyzed the PCR reads through MiXCR. TCRdb's processing, not the study's, gives the V and J calls here. Seen here are fewer than 16,000 clones, under 25% observed once, and the top ten hold around 8%. The chain employs TRBV3-1 and TRBJ1-4, with a tentative D call TRBD1 (5 bases). The sequenced sample consisted of tumor tissue. This receptor was identified in a female donor with papillary thyroid cancer or a benign thyroid nodule (not recorded which). Some clones in this sample may be carry-over from other donors' samples. The CDR3 reads CASSQGRGATNEKLFF. CDR3 in DNA: TGTGCCAGCAGCCAAGGGAGGGGAGCAACTAATGAAAAACTGTTTTTT.